This T cell receptor beta chain came from a study of T cell responses to AZD1222 COVID-19 vaccine (dated by TCRdb to the early 2020s). Describing the broader study: AZD1222 recipients given second doses at about 4 weeks or at about 12 weeks were pooled, since spike-specific TCR depth and breadth were not found to differ between the two schedules. Trial participants were enrolled by age into subgroups of 18-55, 56-69 and 70-plus years, and about 150, 27 and 61 TCR-sequenced participants, respectively, were included in these subgroups. TCR sequencing was performed for 233 trial participants, of whom roughly 200 were given two doses of AZD1222 and around 25 were given two doses of MenACWY control vaccine.

Notes on this clone: Its antigen has not been determined. No base quality information exists; no much larger clone differs at one position.

The meaning of the sample's time point label: baseline before first vaccination. Vaccinee samples came from UK trials COV001 and COV002, including a single-blind randomized controlled phase 2/3 trial of AZD1222 (ChAdOx1 nCoV-19) in healthy adults. For TCRbeta chain sequencing, PBMC samples from trial participants were taken at day 0 and at day 28 after the second dose. The CDR3 regions of human TCRbeta chains were analyzed by immunosequencing. The original pipeline was this. TCRs in the repertoires were matched against a reference library of SARS-CoV-2-specific TCRs that had been generated with the MIRA antigen-specificity platform. Breadth was defined as the fraction of unique TCRs that were SARS-CoV-2-associated. Depth was defined as the fraction of total T cells that were SARS-CoV-2-associated. Using the MIRA data, every spike-specific TCR was mapped to the spike region that the TCR reacted to and assigned to either a CD4 or a CD8 class. Log10-transformed breadth and depth values were compared by one-way ANOVA with Sidak's multiple comparisons tests. TCRdb holds this immuneACCESS table with in-frame rearrangements only. Some clones are missing; in checked studies, unresolved V genes explain under half, and the rest has no known cause. Clone size and V and J calls were adopted from that table, with D and trimming inferred from the DNA. For this sample there are some 200,000 clones; roughly 90% appear just once. The ten biggest clones cover over 0.85% of the sample.

Study-level results and caveats: Only five to seven AZD1222 recipients were SARS-CoV-2 seropositive at baseline, limiting conclusions about previously exposed vaccinees. Most participants were white British and females outnumbered males, and the authors suggested that clonal diversity may have been underestimated. No day 14 peak-response samples were available, so repertoires were characterized only after the peak T cell response. After two AZD1222 doses, both the breadth and the depth of spike-specific TCRs were significantly higher than at day 0 and than in MenACWY recipients. CD4 TCRs associated with the vaccine covered the entire spike protein, and the dominant responses were in regions 160-218 and 743-854. In the small 56-69-year group, the increase in depth fell short of significance, most likely because of low power. Reportedly, close to half of the unique spike-specific TCRs recognized epitopes lying outside the regions that are mutated in the B.1.351 and B.1.1.7 variants.

The CDR3 sequence holds 11 residues, the cysteine and phenylalanine included. Of the read, only the CDR3 DNA is kept; its 33 bases are in frame from base 1. Via the germline V gene, CDR1 is SQVTM and CDR2 ANQGSEA. V is pared back by 6 bases and J by 8 bases, with 13 bases lying between the germline termini. The sequencing used peripheral blood, collected on day 0 of AZD1222 vaccination. This TCR derives from an adult in good health. The rearranged chain carries TRBV29-1 and TRBJ1-2; a weak D assignment points to TRBD1 (5 bases agree). In nucleotides, the sequence is TGCAGCGTGTGGGTGGGGGAGGGCTACACCTTC. Its protein product is CSVWVGEGYTF. Outside the CDR3, residues come from the reference TRBV29-1 and TRBJ1-2 proteins, so the full variable domain is: SAVISQKPSRDICQRGTSLTIQCQVDSQVTMMFWYRQQPGQSLTLIATANQGSEATYESGFVIDKFPISRPNLTFSTLTVSNMSPEDSSIYLCSVWVGEGYTFGSGTRLTVV.